This passage covers 20 T cell receptor beta chains from one sample sequenced in a study of cytomegalovirus exposure and HLA in healthy donors. It was with 60 Vbeta and 13 Jbeta primers that the PCR ran. The method was immunoSEQ multiplex PCR; TCRdb's version includes in-frame clones alone and lacks a portion of them. This sample has approximately 190,000 clones, with 65% to 85% found just once. Sequences were obtained from PBMCs. All receptors derive from a man aged 50 to 59 in good health and CMV-seronegative.

The rearrangement joins TRBV5-4 to TRBJ2-5, with D possibly being TRBD2 (7 bases). V was shortened by 2 bases and J by 5 bases, with 16 bases between the two germline ends. The CDR3 totals 15 residues. CDR1 SGHNT and CDR2 YYREEE come from the germline V gene (reference sequence). CDR3 sequence reads: CASSFPQGGYETQYF. In DNA form, the CDR3 reads TGTGCCAGCAGCTTCCCACAGGGAGGGTATGAGACCCAGTACTTC.

The rearrangement joins TRBV18 to TRBJ2-7; the D gene is possibly TRBD1 (6 bases). This CDR3 is built from 15 residues. V lost 6 bases to trimming and J lost 0 bases, with 15 bases between them. The germline CDR1 and CDR2 sequences are KGHSH and LQKENI. As DNA, the CDR3 is TGTGCCAGCTCCGTCTCGGACAGTAGCTCCTACGAGCAGTACTTC. Residues: CASSVSDSSSYEQYF.

The V call is TRBV6-5, the J call TRBJ1-1, with 8 nucleotides matching TRBD1. Germline CDR1 reads MNHEY; CDR2 reads SVGAGI. Trimming removed 5 bases from V and 3 bases from J; junction bases left unmatched: 8. This CDR3 has 15 amino acids. The CDR3 DNA reads as TGTGCCAGCAGTAACAGACAGGGGACTCACACTGAAGCTTTCTTT. Translating it yields CASSNRQGTHTEAFF.

V gene TRBV6-5 combines with J gene TRBJ1-1; D is ambiguous. The V end lost 0 bases, the J end lost 1 base, and 6 bases lay between the germline ends. Germline loops: CDR1 MNHEY, CDR2 SVGAGI. The CDR3 extends over 14 amino acids. DNA of the CDR3: TGTGCCAGCAGTTACTCGCGAGGGAACACTGAAGCTTTCTTT. Translation: CASSYSRGNTEAFF.

The chain carries TRBV18 and TRBJ1-6, with 7 bases lining up with TRBD1. CDR3 length: 16 residues. The V and J ends lost 2 bases and 7 bases, in that order; junction bases with no gene match: 8. CDR1 is KGHSH, CDR2 LQKENI, per germline. The CDR3 DNA reads TGTGCCAGCTCACCATTCGGAGGGGGCCCCAATTCACCCCTCCACTTT. Its protein product is CASSPFGGGPNSPLHF.

The genes are TRBV5-5 and TRBJ2-2, with TRBD2 identical over 13 bases. Trimming at V came to 5 bases and at J to 7 bases, leaving 5 bases not matched to a gene. This CDR3 has 15 residues. Germline CDR1 and CDR2: SGHKS and YYEKEE (reference sequence). This CDR3 reads CASSSRLAGGGELFF. CDR3 DNA sequence: TGTGCCAGCAGTTCCCGACTAGCGGGGGGCGGGGAGCTGTTTTTT.

The J gene is TRBJ1-1, the V gene TRBV5-1; tentative D call: TRBD1 (5 bases). The V gene's germline CDR1 is SGHRS and CDR2 YFSETQ. The CDR3 consists of 13 residues. Trimming left V 5 bases short and J 0 bases short, with 8 bases between. Here the CDR3 reads CASSDSLNTEAFF. CDR3 DNA: TGCGCCAGCAGTGACAGCTTGAACACTGAAGCTTTCTTT.

The chain uses TRBV4-3 and TRBJ2-5; D may be TRBD2 (5 bases). V lost 2 bases and J lost 4, with 8 bases in between. Germline V gene sequence: CDR1 LGHNA, CDR2 YSLEER. The CDR3 length is 13 residues. CDR3 amino acids: CASSQRRRETQYF. The CDR3, as DNA: TGCGCCAGCAGCCAAAGGAGGCGAGAGACCCAGTACTTC.

The chain links TRBV27 to TRBJ1-6, with 8 bases fitting TRBD1. Germline CDR1 is MNHEY and CDR2 is SMNVEV (reference sequence). The CDR3 is made up of 16 amino acids. Trimming took 5 bases from V and 0 from J; bases not matched to a gene: 3. The CDR3 loop reads CASSGQGVSYNSPLHF. In DNA form, the CDR3 reads TGTGCCAGCAGTGGACAGGGTGTCTCCTATAATTCACCCCTCCACTTT.

This sequence joins TRBV28 and TRBJ2-3, with TRBD1 identical over 9 bases. This CDR3 is built from 15 residues. Germline V gene data show CDR1 as MDHEN and CDR2 as SYDVKM. Trimming took 4 bases from V and 5 from J; bases not matched to a gene: 7. Here the CDR3 DNA reads TGTGCCAGCAGTTCGACAGGGGGGGGCGGAGATACGCAGTATTTT. Protein: CASSSTGGGGDTQYF.

The chain couples TRBV28 to TRBJ1-2; possibly TRBD1 for D (5 bases). The V and J ends lost 4 bases and 6 bases respectively, with 9 bases between them. The CDR3 contains 12 residues. CDR1 MDHEN and CDR2 SYDVKM come from the germline V gene. CDR3 region: CASSSRGDGYTF. DNA of the CDR3: TGTGCCAGCAGTTCGCGGGGGGATGGCTACACCTTC.

The J gene is TRBJ1-6, the V gene TRBV28; 7 bases are a match to TRBD1. Per the germline V gene, CDR1 is MDHEN and CDR2 is SYDVKM. J was trimmed by 8 bases and V by 1 base; bases with no gene match: 8. The CDR3 is 16 residues long. CDR3 nucleotides: TGTGCCAGCAGTTTATTTGGAGACAGGGTCCATTCACCCCTCCACTTT. Translated: CASSLFGDRVHSPLHF. The full variable domain, with the rest looked up from reference TRBV28 and TRBJ1-6, is DVKVTQSSRYLVKRTGEKVFLECVQDMDHENMFWYRQDPGLGLRLIYFSYDVKMKEKGDIPEGYSVSREKKERFSLILESASTNQTSMYLCASSLFGDRVHSPLHFGNGTRLTVT.

The V call is TRBV9, the J call TRBJ2-1, with TRBD1 as a possible D gene (6 bases). The germline V gene has CDR1 SGDLS and CDR2 YYNGEE. The V end was cut by 3 bases, the J end by 0 bases, with 13 bases between. This CDR3 contains 16 residues. CDR3 nucleotides: TGTGCCAGCAGCGCCTCCGGGACACCCTCCTACAATGAGCAGTTCTTC. It specifies CASSASGTPSYNEQFF.

This chain joins TRBV7-2 and TRBJ1-1; 7 bases map to TRBD1. The CDR3 sequence is 15 residues long. Germline CDR1 SGHTA, CDR2 FQGNSA. The trim removed 5 bases at V and 2 bases at J, leaving 8 bases unmatched. As DNA, the CDR3 is TGTGCCAGCAGCCCGAGAGGGGGCGGAAACACTGAAGCTTTCTTT. Protein sequence: CASSPRGGGNTEAFF.

This clone came up once. The chain carries TRBV5-4 and TRBJ2-5, with D possibly being TRBD1 (6 bases). The V gene lost 2 bases and the J gene lost 1 base, with 9 bases spanning the gap. Germline V CDR1 and CDR2: SGHNT, YYREEE (reference sequence). There are 14 residues in the CDR3. The DNA for the CDR3 is TGTGCCAGCAGCTTAGGGGACACCCAAGAGACCCAGTACTTC. This encodes CASSLGDTQETQYF.

This chain links TRBV7-2 with TRBJ1-1; TRBD1 is a possible D gene (6 bases). The germline gives CDR1 SGHTA, CDR2 FQGNSA. Deletions cut 5 bases from V and 7 bases from J, with 20 bases between. The CDR3 totals 15 residues. The CDR3 sequence is CASSPGPIEQGEAFF. The DNA of the CDR3 is TGTGCCAGCAGCCCAGGACCGATAGAACAGGGTGAAGCTTTCTTT.

J is TRBJ2-7 and V is TRBV5-6; a possible D gene is TRBD2 (5 bases). V was shortened by 0 bases and J by 3 bases, with 13 bases between the two germline ends. Germline lookup yields CDR1 SGHDT and CDR2 YYEEEE. The CDR3 runs to 15 residues. The CDR3 sequence: CASSLASPGSYEQYF. The CDR3 DNA is TGTGCCAGCAGCTTGGCATCTCCTGGGAGCTACGAGCAGTACTTC. Based on the CDR3 plus reference TRBV5-6 and TRBJ2-7, the full variable domain is DAGVTQSPTHLIKTRGQQVTLRCSPKSGHDTVSWYQQALGQGPQFIFQYYEEEERQRGNFPDRFSGHQFPNYSSELNVNALLLGDSALYLCASSLASPGSYEQYFGPGTRLTVT.

As to this clone: One end of the junction is discordant with germline, which a read error may explain. The genes are TRBV7-9 and TRBJ2-2; D is perhaps TRBD2 (6 bases). Germline V lookup: CDR1 SEHNR, CDR2 FQNEAQ (reference sequence). This CDR3 contains 13 residues. For the CDR3, the DNA is TGTTCCAGCAACCCAGCCGGGGGCGGGGAGCTGTTTTTT. Translating it yields CSSNPAGGGELFF.

The chain links TRBV19 to TRBJ2-2; D may be TRBD2 (5 bases). The CDR3 length is 16 residues. V was shortened by 6 bases and J by 7 bases, with 21 bases between the two germline ends. Germline V lookup: CDR1 LNHDA, CDR2 SQIVND (reference sequence). The CDR3 DNA is TGTGCCAGTAGCGGGAAAGGTGGTTCTGTGTTCGGGGAGCTGTTTTTT. Residues: CASSGKGGSVFGELFF.

The chain couples TRBV5-1 to TRBJ2-3; 10 bases are shared with TRBD2. The germline V gene has CDR1 SGHRS and CDR2 YFSETQ. The CDR3 runs 16 residues. J was trimmed by 4 bases and V by 0 bases; bases with no gene match: 5. The CDR3 reads CASSLDSGGASDTQYF. The CDR3 DNA sequence: TGCGCCAGCAGCTTGGACAGCGGGGGGGCCTCAGATACGCAGTATTTT.